The clone carrying this T cell receptor beta chain was seen a few times. As yet, its antigen is unknown. This entry is derived from a study of naive and memory T cell subsets. General study findings and limits: Especially in CD8 cells, naive repertoires contained a few larger clonotypes, possibly CD45RA-re-expressing memory cells. Clonotypes here are unpaired alpha or beta chain sequences.

CDR1 and CDR2 (germline): LNHDA, SQIVND (reference sequence). The J segment lost 2 bases and the V segment lost 1 base, leaving 3 bases of the junction unmatched. The CDR3 extends over 17 amino acids. Two oligonucleotides, mixed equimolar, formed the beta constant-region primer covering TRBC1 and TRBC2. Nested alpha and beta constant-region primers with the SP2 primer drove four PCR rounds on ligated cDNA. TCRdb used MiXCR to reprocess the UMI-ligation and nested PCR reads, holding one entry per CDR3 protein. The table includes about 150,000 distinct CDR3 sequences, about 20% detected once. The origin of this receptor is a human donor in good health. This chain connects TRBV19 to TRBJ2-6; 9 bases agree with TRBD2. Sequenced sample: naive CD4+ T cells from blood. The CDR3 DNA reads TGTGCCAGTAGTATAGGTAGCGGGAGAACTGGGGCCAACGTCCTGACTTTC. Amino acid sequence: CASSIGSGRTGANVLTF.